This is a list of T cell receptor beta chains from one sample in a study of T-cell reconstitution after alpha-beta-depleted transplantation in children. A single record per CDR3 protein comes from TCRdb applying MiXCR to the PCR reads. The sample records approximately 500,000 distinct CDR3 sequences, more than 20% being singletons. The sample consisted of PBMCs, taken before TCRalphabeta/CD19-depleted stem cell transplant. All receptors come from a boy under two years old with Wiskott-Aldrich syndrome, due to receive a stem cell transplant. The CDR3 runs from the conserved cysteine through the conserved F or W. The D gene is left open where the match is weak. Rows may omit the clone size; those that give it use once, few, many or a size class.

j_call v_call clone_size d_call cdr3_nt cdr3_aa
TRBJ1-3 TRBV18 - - TGTGCCAGCTCACCAGAAGGCACAGGGCCTGGAAACACCATATATTTT CASSPEGTGPGNTIYF
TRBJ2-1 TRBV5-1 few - TGCGCCAGCAGCAAGGCAGGGAGACCTGAGCAGTTCTTC CASSKAGRPEQFF
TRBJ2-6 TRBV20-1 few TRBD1 TGCAGTGCTAGAGGGACAGGGGACTCTGGGGCCAACGTCCTGACTTTC CSARGTGDSGANVLTF
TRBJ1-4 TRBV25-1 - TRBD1 TGTGCCAGCGGCCGACAGGGGGGAAGCGGTAATGAAAAACTGTTTTTT CASGRQGGSGNEKLFF
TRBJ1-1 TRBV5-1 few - TGCGCCAGCAGCTTGAATTGGGGAATCGACACTGAAGCTTTCTTT CASSLNWGIDTEAFF
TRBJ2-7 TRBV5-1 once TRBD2 TGCGCCAGCAGCTTGGCTCCGGGAGGGCCACAGGAGCAGTACTTC CASSLAPGGPQEQYF
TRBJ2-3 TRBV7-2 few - TGTGCCAGCAGCCAACGACTAGTGGGTACGCAGTATTTT CASSQRLVGTQYF
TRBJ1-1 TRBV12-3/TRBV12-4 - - TGTGCCAGCAGTATCAGTGTGGGAACTGAAGCTTTCTTT CASSISVGTEAFF
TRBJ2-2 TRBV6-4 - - TGTGCCAGCAGTGAACAGGGATACACCGGGGAGCTGTTTTTT CASSEQGYTGELFF
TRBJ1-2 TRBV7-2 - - TGTGCCAGCAGCTTACGTGTCCGTCAGGGCGGAGGCTACACCTTC CASSLRVRQGGGYTF
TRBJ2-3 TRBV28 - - TGTGCCAGCAGTGGGGCCTCGACTAGCACAGATACGCAGTATTTT CASSGASTSTDTQYF
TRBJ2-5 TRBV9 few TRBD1 TGTGCCAGCACCCCCGGGACAGCCGGTGGGACCCAGTACTTC CASTPGTAGGTQYF
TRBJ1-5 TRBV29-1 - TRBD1 TGCAGCGTTCAGGGGGGTAGCAATCAGCCCCAGCATTTT CSVQGGSNQPQHF
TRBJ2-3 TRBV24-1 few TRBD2 TGTGCCACCAGTATACTAGCGGGAGATAAAGATACGCAGTATTTT CATSILAGDKDTQYF
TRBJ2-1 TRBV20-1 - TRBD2 TGCAGTGCTAGAGATTGGAAGCTAGCGGGAGTTTGTGAGCAGTTCTTC CSARDWKLAGVCEQFF
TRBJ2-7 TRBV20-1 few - TGCAGTGCTAGAGGGAGCGGGTACGAGCAGTACTTC CSARGSGYEQYF
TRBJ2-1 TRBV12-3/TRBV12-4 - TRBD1 TGTGCCAGCGGCAGGGGGCTGAGCTCCTACAATGAGCAGTTCTTC CASGRGLSSYNEQFF
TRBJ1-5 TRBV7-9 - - TGTGCCAGCAGCCCACAGTTGCCAAGGAATCAGCCCCAGCATTTT CASSPQLPRNQPQHF
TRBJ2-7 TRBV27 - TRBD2 TGTGCCAGCAGTCTTCGGACTAGCGGGAGTCGGCAATACTACGAGCAGTACTTC CASSLRTSGSRQYYEQYF
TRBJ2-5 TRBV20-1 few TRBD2 TGCAGTGCTACGCTAGCGGGAGTTAGGGAGACCCAGTACTTC CSATLAGVRETQYF
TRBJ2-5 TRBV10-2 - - TGCGCCAGCAGTGAGTCGTCGGAGACCCAGTACTTC CASSESSETQYF
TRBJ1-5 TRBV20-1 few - TGCAGTGCAACAGGCAGCAATCAGCCCCAGCATTTT CSATGSNQPQHF
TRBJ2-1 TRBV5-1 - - TGCGCCAGCAGCATCGACAATGTATACAATGAGCAGTTCTTC CASSIDNVYNEQFF
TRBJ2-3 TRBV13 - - TGTGCCAGCAGCTTAGTGGGCAGCCAGGGTACGCAGTATTTT CASSLVGSQGTQYF
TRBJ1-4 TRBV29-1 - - TGCAGCGTTGAGGGGCCCCATCGGGAAAAACTGTTTTTT CSVEGPHREKLFF
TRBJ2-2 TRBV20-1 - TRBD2 TGCAGTGCTAGGGGACTAGCGGGCGGCGGGGAGCTGTTTTTT CSARGLAGGGELFF
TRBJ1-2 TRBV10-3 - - TGTGCCATCAGTCAGACTCTTTCTGGGGGCTACACCTTC CAISQTLSGGYTF
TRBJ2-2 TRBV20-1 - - TGCAGTGCTAGAGTTGCGACAAAGTTGACCGGGGAGCTGTTTTTT CSARVATKLTGELFF
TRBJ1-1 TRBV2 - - TGTGCCAGCAGTGTAGTGGACAGATTGAACACTGAAGCTTTCTTT CASSVVDRLNTEAFF
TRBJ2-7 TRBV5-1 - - TGCGCCAGCAGCTCCACTCCGGGAGTCTACGAGCAGTACTTC CASSSTPGVYEQYF
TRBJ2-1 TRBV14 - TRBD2 TGTGCCAGCAGCCAAGATATCACTAGCGGACTTTACAATGAGCAGTTCTTC CASSQDITSGLYNEQFF
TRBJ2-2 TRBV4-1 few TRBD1 TGCGCCAGCAGCCAAGTTAGGTCAGGGGGCTTCGCGAACACCGGGGAGCTGTTTTTT CASSQVRSGGFANTGELFF
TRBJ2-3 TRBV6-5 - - TGTGCCAGCAGTTACTTCCGAAGGGCCCATAGCACAGATACGCAGTATTTT CASSYFRRAHSTDTQYF
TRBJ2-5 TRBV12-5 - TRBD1 TGTGCTAGTGGTTTGGTAAAGGGTCCCCGGACAGGGGAGGCAGAGACCCAGTACTTC CASGLVKGPRTGEAETQYF
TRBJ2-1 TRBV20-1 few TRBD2 TGCAGTGCTAGTTTTTCGCTAGCGGGAAGGAATGAGCAGTTCTTC CSASFSLAGRNEQFF
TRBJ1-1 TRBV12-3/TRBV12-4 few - TGTGCCAGCACTTTAGCTCCCGCTTTGGGAGGTGGGACTGAAGCTTTCTTT CASTLAPALGGGTEAFF
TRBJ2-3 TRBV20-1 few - TGCAGTGCTAGTCCCCCACAGGGTAGAGATACGCAGTATTTT CSASPPQGRDTQYF
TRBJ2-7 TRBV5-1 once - TGCGCCAGCAGCTTACCTAGGACAGATTTACCCTACGAGCAGTACTTC CASSLPRTDLPYEQYF
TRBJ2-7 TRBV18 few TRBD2 TGTGCCAGCTCCCAAACTAGCGGGAGTTGGTACGAGCAGTACTTC CASSQTSGSWYEQYF
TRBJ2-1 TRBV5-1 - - TGCGCCAGCAGCCTGAATCGGGTCGGAGGTTCCAGTGAGCAGTTCTTC CASSLNRVGGSSEQFF
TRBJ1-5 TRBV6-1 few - TGTGCCAGCAGTGACAATTCGGGGGGCAATCAGCCCCAGCATTTT CASSDNSGGNQPQHF
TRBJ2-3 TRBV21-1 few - TGTGCCAGCAGCAAATTCTATCAGTGGAGCACAGATACGCAGTATTTT CASSKFYQWSTDTQYF
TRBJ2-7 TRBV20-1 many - TGCAGTGCTAGACTTACGGAGGGAAGAACCTACGAGCAGTACTTC CSARLTEGRTYEQYF
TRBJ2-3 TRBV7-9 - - TGTGCCAGCAGCTTACCTACCCGACTATCCGCAACAGATACGCAGTATTTT CASSLPTRLSATDTQYF
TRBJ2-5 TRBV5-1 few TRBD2 TGCGCCAGCATCAGGGCTAGCGGAGAGACCCAGTACTTC CASIRASGETQYF
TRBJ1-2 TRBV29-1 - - TGCAGCGCTCACACCTCTTCAGACTATGGCTACACCTTC CSAHTSSDYGYTF
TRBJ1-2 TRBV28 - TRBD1 TGTGCCAGCAGCTCCGACAGGGCCACCTATGGCTACACCTTC CASSSDRATYGYTF
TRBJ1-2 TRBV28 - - TGTGCCAGCAGTTTTGTCGACTATGGCTACACCTTC CASSFVDYGYTF
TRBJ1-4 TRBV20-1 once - TGCAGTGCTGGACAGCCTAATGAAAAACTGTTTTTT CSAGQPNEKLFF
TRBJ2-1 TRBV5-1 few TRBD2 TGCGCCAGCAGCTTTGGAGCGGGAGTGAATGAGCAGTTCTTC CASSFGAGVNEQFF
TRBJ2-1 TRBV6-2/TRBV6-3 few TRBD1 TGTGCCAGCAGTTACTCGTTCGTCGGAATTTACCCAGGGGGCTCCTACAATGAGCAGTTCTTC CASSYSFVGIYPGGSYNEQFF
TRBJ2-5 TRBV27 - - TGTGCCAGCAGTTTTCAGGGTGAAGAGACCCAGTACTTC CASSFQGEETQYF